This entry is about one T cell receptor beta chain. There is no known antigen for this receptor. Base qualities are not at hand, and no much larger clone is one base apart. Inclusion was restricted to participants for whom at least one PBMC sample before ART initiation and at least two post-ART samples were available. Treatment was received in the United States of America by all participants with HIV. Before DNA extraction, cryopreserved samples of about 0.95-11 million PBMC were thawed and washed. At the time of the earliest PBMC sample for each participant with HIV, ages ranged from about 20 to 54 years. PBMC samples were contributed by each participant from 1-4 timepoints before ART initiation and 2-8 timepoints after ART initiation, with a median of 7 samples. For every participant, serial HIV viral load, CD4+ T-cell count, ART history and demographic data were obtained. Genomic DNA was extracted from unsorted PBMC with a Qiagen kit on a QIAcube, with processing performed in batches of 12 samples.

The immunoSEQ hsTCRB v3.0 assay was used at survey level resolution for TRB variable region sequencing. The targeted TRB sequencing depth was roughly 40,000-50,000 T-cell genomes per sample. Pooled TRB libraries were sequenced on an Illumina MiSeq with a v3 150-cycle kit. Processing in the source paper ran as follows. Repertoire analysis was performed in R inside a reproducible Nextflow workflow that covered QC, data transformation and analysis. LymphoSeq2, an R package for exploring AIRR-Seq data, was used to implement custom analyses. A few samples yielding fewer than 5000 total TRB sequences were excluded, leaving around 190 analyzed HIV repertoires. Of the roughly 190 retained HIV repertoires, about 59 were collected before and 120 to 130 after ART initiation. Repertoires were downsampled to 5000 TRB nucleotide sequences, with summary statistics averaged over 100 downsampling iterations. TRB sequences were retained for analysis only if CDR3 regions of at least seven amino acids were present. Diversity was assessed using a clonality score derived from Shannon entropy and using the Gini coefficient. In the repertoire networks, any two of the top 5000 CDR3 amino acid sequences were connected whenever the two sequences differed by an edit distance of one. For TRB CDR3 amino acid sequences, antigen specificity groups and MHC restriction were predicted with GLIPH2. CDR3 amino acid sequences were matched against VDJdb and McPAS-TCR to flag known CMV, EBV, HIV or tissue antigen associations. Pre-ART, post-ART and control groups were compared with Wilcoxon signed-rank tests and Holm-Bonferroni correction. TCRdb re-hosts the immuneACCESS table, in-frame sequences only. Its copies lack some clones; in the studies checked, an unresolved V gene accounts for under half of them, and the cause for the rest is not known. V and J calls and clone size come straight from that table; D and trimming were deduced from the DNA. The sample table records some 16,000 clones; about 85% of these occur just once. The ten most abundant clones make up 5.2% of the sample.

The cysteine opens and the phenylalanine closes a CDR3 of 16 amino acids. This entry keeps only the CDR3 DNA: 48 bases, framed from base 1. CDR1 and CDR2 were assigned from the germline V gene as SGHTA and FQGNSA. For this chain, trimming is 6 bases at the V end and 2 bases at the J end, and the number of junction bases without a gene match is 10. These data are taken from a study of long-term antiretroviral therapy in people with HIV (dated 2022 in TCRdb). As for the study more broadly: The earliest samples were collected about a decade before the 2015 WHO recommendation for immediate ART, when ART was typically delayed until CD4 counts fell. No cross-contamination during QIAcube processing was shown when test extractions of a monoclonal T-cell line were performed alongside 25 to 35 polyclonal samples. Among the approximately 27 participants with HIV, eleven were female. A total of 192 cryopreserved PBMC samples came from a few dozen adults with confirmed HIV infection and were collected serially over a mean of roughly six years (range 1-12). A retrospective serial study tested whether changes in peripheral blood TRB repertoire composition and diversity were associated with ART initiation and durable HIV suppression. Results the study describes overall, beyond this receptor: Owing to limited PBMC availability, only the TCR beta chain was sequenced, without alpha chain pairing. The samples span the years 2004 to 2017, and the ART regimens used may be less effective than current regimens. Starting ART was linked to a significant rise in TRB diversity, yet even after long-term ART the diversity remained significantly lower than in transplant donor controls. Compared with controls, HIV repertoires had narrower CDR3 length ranges, and the network structure pointed to an antigen-experienced repertoire that shifted only slightly toward naive after ART. At every time point, the repertoire was dominated by expanded TRB clones first identified before ART initiation, although this dominance fluctuated and, in many PLHIV, declined after ART. Inferences about post-ART repertoire changes were limited because no data were available on ART adherence, viral resistance or therapy changes. Because pre-ART samples had limited cell numbers, profiling was done on unsorted PBMC rather than on sorted CD4+ and CD8+ T cells.

The TCR was taken from a woman in her forties with HIV. This chain joins TRBV7-2 to TRBJ2-7, and TRBD2 aligns with 10 junction nucleotides. The source was unsorted PBMCs, collected 0.5 years after starting antiretroviral therapy. The encoded CDR3 is CASSFVLAGVTYEQYF. The DNA sequence is TGTGCCAGCAGTTTTGTTCTAGCGGGAGTCACCTACGAGCAGTACTTC.